These 4 T cell receptor beta chains were all obtained from the same sample, sequenced in a study of T cell responses to AZD1222 COVID-19 vaccine. Generated by immunoSEQ multiplex PCR, the TCRdb table keeps only in-frame clones and is missing some. The sample contains about 150,000 clones, around 89% of which appear only once. The sequencing here drew on peripheral blood, taken on day 0 of AZD1222 vaccination. The receptors were sampled from an adult in good health.

This sequence joins TRBV29-1 and TRBJ1-3, with 8 nucleotides matching TRBD1. This CDR3 comprises 13 residues. CDR1 and CDR2 from the germline V gene are SQVTM and ANQGSEA. Trimming cost V 8 bases and J 3 bases; bases outside gene matches: 6. CDR3 nucleotide sequence: TGCAGCACCCTACAGGGGGGTGGAAACACCATATATTTT. This translates into CSTLQGGGNTIYF.

The CDR3 region is CASSPPGDRVEKLFF. In nucleotides, the CDR3 is TGTGCCAGCTCACCCCCCGGGGACAGAGTCGAAAAACTGTTTTTT. The chain recombines TRBV18 with TRBJ1-4, with TRBD1 matching 7 bases. The CDR3 is 15 amino acids. Germline loops: CDR1 KGHSH, CDR2 LQKENI. V lost 3 bases and J lost 8; bases outside the gene matches: 9.

The gene calls are TRBV7-9 and TRBJ2-2, with TRBD1 matching over 10 bases. This CDR3 is built from 14 residues. Germline V gene data show CDR1 as SEHNR and CDR2 as FQNEAQ (reference sequence). Trimming cost V 7 bases and J 7 bases; bases outside gene matches: 6. The CDR3 DNA sequence: TGTGCCAGCAACCCGGGACAGGGGATCGGGGAGCTGTTTTTT. Translated, it gives CASNPGQGIGELFF.

J is TRBJ2-1 and V is TRBV5-1; 10 bases map to TRBD2. The CDR3 runs to 16 residues. The V gene end was trimmed by 0 bases and the J gene end by 7 bases; junction bases not matched to a gene: 7. Germline CDR1 is SGHRS and CDR2 is YFSETQ. CDR3 sequence reads: CASSLAPSGGLNEQFF. The CDR3 bases are TGCGCCAGCAGCTTGGCCCCTAGCGGGGGCTTAAATGAGCAGTTCTTC.